The sequence of this T cell receptor beta chain was determined in a study of T cell responses to AZD1222 COVID-19 vaccine. Sequenced by immunoSEQ multiplex PCR; TCRdb stores in-frame clones only, minus some. The repertoire holds approximately 130,000 clones, 70% to 90% seen once, with over 8% in the top ten. The V end lost 2 bases, the J end lost 1 base, and 9 bases lay between the germline ends. Looked up from germline, CDR1 is LGHNA and CDR2 is YSLEER. The CDR3 contains 16 residues. The sequenced sample was peripheral blood, obtained on day 0 of AZD1222 vaccination. The TCR comes from an adult in good health. The V call is TRBV4-3, the J call TRBJ2-6; either TRBD1 or TRBD2 may supply D (5 bases each). DNA for the CDR3: TGCGCCAGCAGCCAACGGGACGGGTCTGGGGCCAACGTCCTGACTTTC. Its protein is CASSQRDGSGANVLTF.